Each of the 18 T cell receptor beta chains below was sequenced from the same sample in a study of T cell responses to AZD1222 COVID-19 vaccine (dated by TCRdb to the early 2020s). Sample time point, as interpreted from the label and publication: baseline before first vaccination. Library creation used the immunoSEQ multiplex PCR assay. TCRdb carries this immuneACCESS record with in-frame sequences only. Its versions omit some clonotypes, under half of them owing to an unresolved V gene in the studies checked, with the rest unexplained. A total of about 94,000 clones appear in this sample, about 88% of them only once. Roughly 15% of the sample belongs to the ten largest clones. Sample: peripheral blood, taken on day 0 of AZD1222 vaccination. These receptors all stem from an adult in good health.

The genes are TRBV11-3 and TRBJ2-3; 9 nucleotides align to TRBD2. Trimming at V came to 1 base and at J to 2 bases, leaving 1 base not matched to a gene. The CDR3 consists of 15 residues. Germline-derived CDR1 and CDR2 are SGHNT and YENEEA. CDR3 region: CASSLGLADTDTQYF. The CDR3 DNA sequence: TGTGCCAGCAGCTTAGGACTAGCGGACACAGATACGCAGTATTTT.

The chain joins TRBV3-1 (or the pseudogene TRBV3-2) to TRBJ1-6; 7 bases fit TRBD1. The CDR3 totals 14 residues. The germline V gene has CDR1 LGHDT and CDR2 YNNKEL (reference sequence). Trimming removed 3 bases from V and 7 bases from J; junction bases left unmatched: 3. CDR3 residues: CASSHGTENSPLHF. The CDR3 DNA reads TGTGCCAGCAGCCATGGGACAGAGAATTCACCCCTCCACTTT.

The chain combines TRBV7-9 with TRBJ1-3; D is possibly TRBD1 (6 bases). Germline V gives CDR1 SEHNR, CDR2 FQNEAQ (reference sequence). The CDR3 has 12 residues. The V end lost 2 bases, the J end lost 10 bases, and 9 bases lay between the germline ends. CDR3 sequence (DNA): TGTGCCAGCAGCTTAACCGGGACAACCATATATTTT. The encoded protein is CASSLTGTTIYF.

J is TRBJ2-7 and V is TRBV28; D is uncertain. Germline V CDR1 and CDR2: MDHEN, SYDVKM. Between the trimmed V and J ends, which lost 7 bases and 2 bases, there was a span of 6 bases. CDR3 length equals 11 residues. The CDR3 sequence is CASKTAYEQYF. CDR3 sequence (DNA): TGTGCCAGCAAAACCGCCTACGAGCAGTACTTC.

This clone appeared once. This chain links TRBV6-4 with TRBJ2-2, with D possibly TRBD1 on 6 matching bases. Trimming removed 5 bases at V and 3 bases at J, with 13 bases between. From germline, CDR1 is MRHNA and CDR2 SNTAGT. The CDR3 runs 15 residues. The CDR3 DNA is TGTGCCAGCAGTCCCGGGACACCTGACACCGGGGAGCTGTTTTTT. The encoded protein is CASSPGTPDTGELFF.

The rearrangement links TRBV2 to TRBJ1-4, with D hard to call. The CDR3 totals 14 residues. V dropped 7 bases and J dropped 7 bases, with 16 bases sitting between them. Germline CDR1 SNHLY, CDR2 FYNNEI. Written as DNA, the CDR3 is TGTGCCAGCACCCTCGACGGAGTAGGTGAAAAACTGTTTTTT. It yields the protein CASTLDGVGEKLFF.

J is TRBJ1-1 and V is TRBV2; D uncertain. V lost 1 base to trimming and J lost 1 base, with 4 bases between them. The CDR3 is made up of 13 amino acids. CDR1 SNHLY and CDR2 FYNNEI come from the germline V gene. CDR3: CASSEGRNTEAFF. The CDR3 DNA reads TGTGCCAGCAGTGAAGGGAGGAACACTGAAGCTTTCTTT.

V gene TRBV2 combines with J gene TRBJ1-2; tentative D call: TRBD1 (6 bases). The ends were cut back, 2 bases at V and 7 bases at J, with 23 bases in the middle. CDR1 is SNHLY and CDR2 is FYNNEI in the germline V gene. The CDR3 loop spans 17 amino acids. The CDR3 is CASSEPRTGTNIGGYTF. The DNA of the CDR3 is TGTGCCAGCAGTGAACCCAGAACAGGGACCAATATTGGTGGCTACACCTTC.

About this clone: This specimen includes other DNA sequences encoding the same CDR3. The chain combines TRBV9 with TRBJ2-7; possible D gene TRBD2, 6 bases. The V end was cut by 0 bases, the J end by 7 bases, with 8 bases between. CDR1 is SGDLS and CDR2 is YYNGEE in the germline V gene. This CDR3 contains 12 residues. The chain's CDR3 is CASSVGGGEQYF. The CDR3, as DNA: TGTGCCAGCAGCGTAGGTGGGGGGGAGCAGTACTTC.

The chain uses TRBV30 and TRBJ2-3, with TRBD1 matching 8 bases. This CDR3 spans 14 amino acids. J lost 3 bases, V lost 3 bases, and 5 bases had no gene match. CDR1 is GTSNPN, CDR2 SVGIG, per germline (reference sequence). CDR3 sequence: CAWSSGGSTDTQYF. The DNA for the CDR3 is TGTGCCTGGAGCTCAGGGGGCAGTACAGATACGCAGTATTTT.

This rearrangement joins TRBV10-3 to TRBJ1-3; D not resolved. Germline-derived CDR1 and CDR2 are ENHRY and SYGVKD. Between the trimmed V and J ends, which lost 11 bases and 2 bases, there was a span of 16 bases. The CDR3 spans 14 residues. The chain's CDR3 is CASSEGATGNTIYF. DNA of the CDR3: TGTGCCTCCTCAGAGGGCGCAACTGGAAACACCATATATTTT.

The CDR3 protein is CAWRDGVWEKLFF. CDR3 sequence (DNA): TGTGCCTGGAGGGATGGGGTATGGGAAAAACTGTTTTTT. The V and J genes are TRBV30 and TRBJ1-4, with D uncertain. CDR3 size: 13 residues. Per the germline V gene, CDR1 is GTSNPN and CDR2 is SVGIG (reference sequence). The ends were cut back, 3 bases at V and 8 bases at J, with 13 bases in the middle.

The chain employs TRBV6-5 and TRBJ1-2; perhaps TRBD1 as D (5 bases). V lost 1 base, J lost 0 bases, and 6 bases lay in between. CDR3 length equals 14 residues. Germline-derived CDR1 and CDR2 are MNHEY and SVGAGI. DNA of the CDR3: TGTGCCAGCAGTTACTTGACAGCTAACTATGGCTACACCTTC. This translates into CASSYLTANYGYTF.

The V gene is TRBV6-4, the J gene TRBJ2-1; D call uncertain. Germline V lookup: CDR1 MRHNA, CDR2 SNTAGT. V was trimmed by 2 bases and J by 9 bases, leaving 11 bases between them. This CDR3 region has 13 residues. In DNA form, the CDR3 reads TGTGCCAGCAGTGACGGTAGGGATAGTGAGCAGTTCTTC. Translating it yields CASSDGRDSEQFF.

The chain carries TRBV19 and TRBJ1-2; D gene unclear. Germline V gene data show CDR1 as LNHDA and CDR2 as SQIVND (reference sequence). Trimming took 6 bases from V and 4 from J, leaving 3 bases between them. The CDR3 sequence is 10 residues long. CDR3 sequence reads: CASRSYGYTF. The CDR3 nucleotides are TGTGCCAGTAGAAGCTATGGCTACACCTTC.

The chain recombines TRBV2 with TRBJ1-3; no reliable D call. V lost 4 bases and J lost 2, with 3 bases in between. Germline lookup yields CDR1 SNHLY and CDR2 FYNNEI. The CDR3 contains 12 residues. CDR3 in DNA: TGTGCCAGCAGTGTGGCTGGAAACACCATATATTTT. This codes for CASSVAGNTIYF.

This chain connects TRBV25-1 to TRBJ1-6; D unclear. Trimming took 3 bases from V and 7 from J, leaving 7 bases between them. Germline-derived CDR1 and CDR2 are MGHDK and SYGVNS. The CDR3 covers 13 residues. CDR3: CASSEGWNSPLHF. The DNA for the CDR3 is TGTGCCAGCAGTGAGGGGTGGAATTCACCCCTCCACTTT.

V usage is TRBV10-3 and J usage is TRBJ1-3, with D perhaps TRBD1 (5 bases). CDR1 is ENHRY, CDR2 SYGVKD, per germline. This CDR3 is built from 15 residues. V lost 3 bases to trimming and J lost 4 bases, with 13 bases between them. The DNA for the CDR3 is TGTGCCATCAGTGACCAGGGAAGAGGCGGAAACACCATATATTTT. The encoded protein is CAISDQGRGGNTIYF.